This TCR beta chain was captured by sequencing in a study of blood T cell repertoires in COVID-19. Whole-study context: The origin of the acute and convalescent COVID-19 samples was the United States, Italy and Spain.

The CDR3 sequence is 15 residues long. V lost 5 bases and J 7 bases, leaving 21 bases between the germline ends. CDR1 MNHEY and CDR2 SVGEGT come from the germline V gene. Assay: immunoSEQ multiplex PCR; the TCRdb copy retains only in-frame clones and omits some. This sample has about 250,000 clones, with around 88% found just once. The sample comprised peripheral blood. The clonotype originates from a woman aged 25 to 39 with COVID-19, enrolled during active disease. The rearrangement joins TRBV6-2 or TRBV6-3 to TRBJ2-7; maybe TRBD2 (6 bases). This CDR3 is CASSQGTGGALEQYF. CDR3 nucleotide sequence: TGTGCCAGCAGTCAAGGGACTGGGGGTGCCCTAGAGCAGTACTTC.